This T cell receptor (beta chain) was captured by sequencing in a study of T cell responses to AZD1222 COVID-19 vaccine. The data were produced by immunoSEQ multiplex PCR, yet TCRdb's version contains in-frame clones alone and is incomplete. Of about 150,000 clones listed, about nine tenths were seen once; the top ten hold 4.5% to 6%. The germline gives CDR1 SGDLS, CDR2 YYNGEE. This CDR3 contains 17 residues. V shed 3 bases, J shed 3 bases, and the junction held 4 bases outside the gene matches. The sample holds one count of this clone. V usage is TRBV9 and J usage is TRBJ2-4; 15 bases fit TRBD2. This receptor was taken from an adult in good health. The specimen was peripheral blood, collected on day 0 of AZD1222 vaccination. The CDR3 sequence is CASSAGLAGGGKNIQYF. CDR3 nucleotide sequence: TGTGCCAGCAGCGCCGGACTAGCGGGAGGGGGCAAAAACATTCAGTACTTC.